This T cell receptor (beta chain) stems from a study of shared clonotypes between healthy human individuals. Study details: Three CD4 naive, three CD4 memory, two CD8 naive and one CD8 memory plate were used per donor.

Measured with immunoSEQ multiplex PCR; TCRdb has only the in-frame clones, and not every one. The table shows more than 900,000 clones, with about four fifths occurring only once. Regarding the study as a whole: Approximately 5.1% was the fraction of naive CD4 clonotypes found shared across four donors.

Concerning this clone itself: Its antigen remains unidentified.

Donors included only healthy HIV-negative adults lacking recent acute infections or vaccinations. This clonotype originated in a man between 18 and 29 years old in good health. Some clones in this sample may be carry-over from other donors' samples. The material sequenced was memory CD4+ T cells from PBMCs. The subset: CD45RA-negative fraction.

The CDR3 nucleotides are TGTGCCAGCAGCTCCGGGACAGGGGAGGGGAATGAGCAGTTCTTC. This sequence encodes CASSSGTGEGNEQFF. V usage is TRBV7-9 and J usage is TRBJ2-1; TRBD1 agrees at 10 bases. Germline V gene lookup returns CDR1 SEHNR and CDR2 FQNEAQ (reference sequence). The CDR3 sequence is 15 residues long. Unmatched junction bases numbered 7, after V lost 4 bases and J lost 7 bases.